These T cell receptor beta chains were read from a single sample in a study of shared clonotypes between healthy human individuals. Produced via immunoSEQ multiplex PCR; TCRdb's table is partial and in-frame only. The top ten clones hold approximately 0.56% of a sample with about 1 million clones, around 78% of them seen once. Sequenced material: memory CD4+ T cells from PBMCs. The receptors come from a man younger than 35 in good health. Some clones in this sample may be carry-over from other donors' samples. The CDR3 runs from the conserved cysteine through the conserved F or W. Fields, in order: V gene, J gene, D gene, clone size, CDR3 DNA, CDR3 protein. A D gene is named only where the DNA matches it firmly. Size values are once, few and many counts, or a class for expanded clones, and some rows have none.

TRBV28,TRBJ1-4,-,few,TGTGCCAGCAGTGCCGCCCAAGGACGAGGAGGTGAAAAACTGTTTTTT,CASSAAQGRGGEKLFF
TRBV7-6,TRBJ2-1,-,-,TGTGCCAGCAGCGGAGGTGGGTTCTATAGTGAGCAGTTCTTC,CASSGGGFYSEQFF
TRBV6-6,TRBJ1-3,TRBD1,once,TGTGCCAGCCACGCAGGGGGCTCTGGAAACACCATATATTTT,CASHAGGSGNTIYF
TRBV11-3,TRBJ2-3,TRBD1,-,TGTGCCAGCAGTTCCCGACGACAGGGGGATGGAACAGATACGCAGTATTTT,CASSSRRQGDGTDTQYF
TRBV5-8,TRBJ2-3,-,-,TGTGCCAGCAGCGGGGGGACGCAGTATTTT,CASSGGTQYF
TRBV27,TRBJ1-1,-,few,TGTGCCAGCAGGGCTTCAACCACGAACACTGAAGCTTTCTTT,CASRASTTNTEAFF
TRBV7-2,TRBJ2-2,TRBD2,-,TGTGCCAGCAGCTTGACTAGCGCTTACACCGGGGAGCTGTTTTTT,CASSLTSAYTGELFF
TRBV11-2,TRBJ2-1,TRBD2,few,TGTGCCAGCAGCTTCGGACTAGGTAATGAGCAGTTCTTC,CASSFGLGNEQFF
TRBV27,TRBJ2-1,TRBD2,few,TGTGCCAGCAGCAATAGGGGAATGTCCCTGACCGGGAGGGTCTACAATGAGCAGTTCTTC,CASSNRGMSLTGRVYNEQFF
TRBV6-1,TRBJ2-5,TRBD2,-,TGTGCCAGCAGGCTAGCGGGAGGGCGAGAGACCCAGTACTTC,CASRLAGGRETQYF
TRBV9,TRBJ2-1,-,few,TGTGCCAGCAGCGTAGACCACAGGAAGGGTGAGCAGTTCTTC,CASSVDHRKGEQFF
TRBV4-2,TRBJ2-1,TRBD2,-,TGTGCCAGCAGCCAAGAGGGGACTAGCGGTTACAATGAGCAGTTCTTC,CASSQEGTSGYNEQFF
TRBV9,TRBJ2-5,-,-,TGTGCCAGCAGCGTAGATATCCAAGAGACCCAGTACTTC,CASSVDIQETQYF
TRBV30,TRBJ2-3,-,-,TGTGCCTGGATGACCCGCCGCACAGATACGCAGTATTTT,CAWMTRRTDTQYF
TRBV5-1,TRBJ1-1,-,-,TGCGCCAGCAGCGGGACGGGGACCGAGGTCTCTGAAGCTTTCTTT,CASSGTGTEVSEAFF
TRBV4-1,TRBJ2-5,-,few,TGCGCCAGCAGCCAAGCGGGACGTCAAGAGACCCAGTACTTC,CASSQAGRQETQYF
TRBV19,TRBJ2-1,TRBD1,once,TGTGCCAGTAGTGTCAGACAGGGGACAATTTACAATGAGCAGTTCTTC,CASSVRQGTIYNEQFF
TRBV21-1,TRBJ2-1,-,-,TGTGCCAGCATTGAAGGGACTAGCGGGAATGGTGAGCAGTTCTTC,CASIEGTSGNGEQFF
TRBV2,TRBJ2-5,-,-,TGTGCCAGCACCTTTGAGCAACAAGAGACCCAGTACTTC,CASTFEQQETQYF
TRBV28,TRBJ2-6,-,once,TGTGCCAGCAGCAAGCTCGGAAGGATTGGGGCCAACGTCCTGACTTTC,CASSKLGRIGANVLTF
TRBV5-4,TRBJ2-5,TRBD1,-,TGTGCCAGCAGCTTGGACAGGGGGCAAGAGACCCAGTACTTC,CASSLDRGQETQYF
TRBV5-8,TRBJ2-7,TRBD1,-,TGTGCCAGCAGCTTGCGGGACAGGGTCAACGAGCAGTACTTC,CASSLRDRVNEQYF
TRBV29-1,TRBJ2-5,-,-,TGCAGCGTTGTTCCGGGGCCTAAGGAGACCCAGTACTTC,CSVVPGPKETQYF
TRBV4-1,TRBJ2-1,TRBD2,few,TGCGCCAGCAGCCAGGGACTCGCGGGAGATGAGCAGTTCTTC,CASSQGLAGDEQFF
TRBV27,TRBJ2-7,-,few,TGTGCCAGCAGGCGAGACCTGGGGAACGAGCAGTACTTC,CASRRDLGNEQYF
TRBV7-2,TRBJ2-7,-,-,TGTGCCAGCAGCATCACTCGGGGCAGCCACGAGCAGTACTTC,CASSITRGSHEQYF
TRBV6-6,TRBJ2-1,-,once,TGTGCCAGCGCTTGGGAGAGTGTCGGGACCAATGAGCAGTTCTTC,CASAWESVGTNEQFF
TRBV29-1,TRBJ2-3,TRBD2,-,TGCAGCGTGAACCAGGGACTAGGGCAGTATTTT,CSVNQGLGQYF
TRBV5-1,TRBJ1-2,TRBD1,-,TGCGCCAGCAGCAGGGGACAGGGGGACTTTGGCTACACCTTC,CASSRGQGDFGYTF
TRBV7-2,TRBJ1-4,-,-,TGTGCCAGCAGTCCCAGGCTTTTTAATGAAAAACTGTTTTTT,CASSPRLFNEKLFF
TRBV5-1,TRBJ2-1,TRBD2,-,TGCGCCAGCAGCGGGGGACTAGCGGGATATGAGCAGTTCTTC,CASSGGLAGYEQFF
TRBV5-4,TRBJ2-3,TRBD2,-,TGTGCCAGCAGCCCAGGGACTAGCGGGAGAGGAGATACGCAGTATTTT,CASSPGTSGRGDTQYF
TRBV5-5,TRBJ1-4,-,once,TGTGCCAGCAGCTTGGGGCAGGTCTTAGGAAGCCGCCAAAAACTGTTTTTT,CASSLGQVLGSRQKLFF
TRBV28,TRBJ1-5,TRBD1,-,TGTGCCAGCAGTCCTCTACTCCAGGGACAGGGGAGTTTT,CASSPLLQGQGSF
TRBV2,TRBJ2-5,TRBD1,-,TGTGCCAGCAGTGTTGGGGTAGGGACAGGGGTCCCCGGGGGAGAGACCCAGTACTTC,CASSVGVGTGVPGGETQYF
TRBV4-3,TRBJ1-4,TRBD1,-,TGCGCCAGCAGCCCCGTAGGGACAGGGAATGAAAAACTGTTTTTT,CASSPVGTGNEKLFF
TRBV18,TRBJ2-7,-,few,TGTGCCAGCTCACCCCCACAGGGTGGGGAGCAGTACTTC,CASSPPQGGEQYF
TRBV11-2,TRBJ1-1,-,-,TGTGCCAGCAGCTTAGAAGAGAACACTGAAGCTTTCTTT,CASSLEENTEAFF
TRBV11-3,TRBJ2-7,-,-,TGTGCCAGCAGCTTGGAGGGGGGGGCCGAGCAGTACTTC,CASSLEGGAEQYF
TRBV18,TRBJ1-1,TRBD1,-,TGTGCCAGCTCAGACGACAGGGCAACTTTCTTT,CASSDDRATFF